One and the same sample provided the 20 T cell receptor beta chains below, sequenced in a study of cytomegalovirus exposure and HLA in healthy donors. Researchers ran the PCR with 60 Vbeta and 13 Jbeta primers. Produced via immunoSEQ multiplex PCR; TCRdb's table is partial and in-frame only. The profile covers about 90,000 clones, with about three fifths appearing a single time and approximately 5% taken by the ten largest. The sequenced sample consisted of PBMCs. These receptors were obtained from a woman aged 25-40 years in good health and CMV-seropositive.

The chain combines TRBV5-4 with TRBJ1-4; no clear D gene. The CDR3 is 12 residues long. V was pared by 5 bases and J by 10 bases, with 12 bases between. CDR1 is SGHNT and CDR2 is YYREEE in the germline V gene (reference sequence). The CDR3 region is CASSIPGGKLFF. As DNA, the CDR3 is TGTGCCAGCAGTATACCCGGCGGAAAACTGTTTTTT.

This chain links TRBV13 with TRBJ1-5; a possible D gene is TRBD1 (6 bases). CDR3 length: 14 residues. V lost 5 bases, J lost 7 bases, and 15 bases lay in between. Germline V gene sequence: CDR1 PRHDT, CDR2 FYEKMQ (reference sequence). The CDR3 nucleotides read TGTGCCAGCAGCCATTCGACAGGCGGACAGCCCCAGCATTTT. Its protein is CASSHSTGGQPQHF.

The CDR3 region is CASSEGINTEAFF. The CDR3 bases are TGTGCCAGCTCCGAGGGCATCAACACTGAAGCTTTCTTT. The chain combines TRBV7-2 with TRBJ1-1; no clear D. Germline assignment: CDR1 SGHTA and CDR2 FQGNSA. Trimming shortened V by 8 bases and J by 2 bases, and 12 bases separated the two germline ends. The CDR3 runs to 13 residues.

The chain carries TRBV27 and TRBJ1-4, with 8 bases identical to TRBD1. Germline loops: CDR1 MNHEY, CDR2 SMNVEV (reference sequence). With 5 bases clipped from V and 7 bases from J, the junction kept 9 bases outside the gene matches. This CDR3 is 15 amino acids long. CDR3 region: CASSPRQGFGEKLFF. The CDR3, as DNA: TGTGCCAGCAGTCCAAGACAGGGGTTTGGTGAAAAACTGTTTTTT.

This sequence joins TRBV16 and TRBJ1-1; D is possibly TRBD1 (5 bases). The V and J ends lost 0 bases and 9 bases respectively, with 8 bases between them. CDR3 size: 12 residues. CDR1 KGHSY and CDR2 FQNENV come from the germline V gene. The CDR3 loop is CASSQSAGKAFF. The CDR3 DNA reads TGTGCCAGCAGCCAATCGGCAGGGAAAGCTTTCTTT.

On this clone: Its ends do not fully match the called genes, so a read error is possible. V is TRBV29-1 and J is TRBJ1-2, with 8 bases identical to TRBD1. The CDR3 runs to 12 residues. Germline lookup yields CDR1 SQVTM and CDR2 ANQGSEA. The CDR3 sequence: CSVQGADYGYPF. The CDR3 region has the DNA TGCAGCGTCCAGGGGGCAGACTATGGCTACCCCTTC.

This clone showed up just a few times. V and J are TRBV6-5 and TRBJ2-7; maybe TRBD2 (6 bases). Between the trimmed V and J ends, which lost 5 bases and 7 bases, there was a span of 18 bases. Germline CDR1 MNHEY, CDR2 SVGAGI. The CDR3 contains 14 residues. The chain's CDR3 is CASSPGTGAGEQYF. The CDR3 DNA is TGTGCCAGCAGTCCCGGGACCGGTGCGGGGGAGCAGTACTTC.

V usage is TRBV10-3 and J usage is TRBJ2-5, with D possibly TRBD1 on 6 matching bases. The assigned J gene may be wrong: the sequence end matches TRBJ2-7 better. The CDR3 sequence is 14 residues long. In germline, CDR1 is ENHRY, CDR2 SYGVKD. CDR3 loop: CAISESTGGYEQYF. The CDR3 DNA is TGTGCCATCAGTGAGTCGACAGGTGGGTACGAGCAGTACTTC.

A note on this clone: One end of the junction varies from germline; a read error may be responsible. The rearrangement uses TRBV7-9 and TRBJ1-2; D is possibly TRBD1 (6 bases). CDR1 is SEHNR and CDR2 is FQNEAQ in the germline V gene (reference sequence). The CDR3 has 14 residues. The DNA for the CDR3 is TGTACCAGCAGCTTGGACAGCAACTACTATGGCTACACCTTC. Amino acids: CTSSLDSNYYGYTF.

This clone occurred once. The chain uses TRBV13 and TRBJ1-1; D possibly corresponds to TRBD1 (5 bases). CDR3 length equals 15 residues. Germline V gene sequence: CDR1 PRHDT, CDR2 FYEKMQ (reference sequence). Trimming shortened V by 3 bases and J by 5 bases, and 16 bases separated the two germline ends. CDR3 in amino acids: CASSFLRRGGTEAFF. CDR3 sequence (DNA): TGTGCCAGCAGCTTCTTAAGGAGGGGAGGAACTGAAGCTTTCTTT.

The chain uses TRBV5-8 and TRBJ2-7, with a tentative D call TRBD2 (6 bases). The CDR3 has 15 amino acids. Germline V CDR1 and CDR2: SGHTS, YDEGEE. V was trimmed by 4 bases and J by 5 bases, leaving 19 bases between them. Here the CDR3 DNA reads TGTGCCAGCAGCCCCGGAGGGGTCCCCTGGAACGAGCAGTACTTC. Translation: CASSPGGVPWNEQYF.

The J gene is TRBJ2-1, the V gene TRBV9; TRBD2 matches at 10 bases. The junction had 5 bases not matched to a gene; V was cut back by 4 bases and J by 1 base. The CDR3 spans 16 residues. Germline V CDR1 and CDR2: SGDLS, YYNGEE. This CDR3 reads CASSPLAGVSYNEQFF. The CDR3 region has the DNA TGTGCCAGCAGCCCCCTAGCGGGGGTGTCCTACAATGAGCAGTTCTTC.

Here the CDR3 reads CASSYSSEATEAFF. CDR3 nucleotides: TGTGCCAGCAGTTACTCGTCGGAGGCCACTGAAGCTTTCTTT. The chain links TRBV6-6 to TRBJ1-1; D uncertain. This CDR3 is 14 amino acids long. V dropped 0 bases and J dropped 4 bases, with 9 bases sitting between them. Germline V CDR1 and CDR2: MNHNY, SVGAGI (reference sequence).

Only a few counts were recorded for this clone. This rearrangement joins TRBV19 to TRBJ1-4, with D possibly TRBD1 on 5 matching bases. V was pared by 6 bases and J by 5 bases, with 19 bases between. Germline CDR1 reads LNHDA; CDR2 reads SQIVND (reference sequence). This CDR3 has 16 amino acids. The CDR3 nucleotides read TGTGCCAGTAGGCCGGGGGGATTTTGGGGAAATGAAAAACTGTTTTTT. As protein: CASRPGGFWGNEKLFF.

This sequence joins TRBV30 and TRBJ2-1; 8 nucleotides match TRBD1. V was pared by 2 bases and J by 9 bases, with 6 bases of the junction left unmatched. Germline-derived CDR1 and CDR2 are GTSNPN and SVGIG (reference sequence). CDR3 length equals 13 residues. The CDR3 coding sequence is TGTGCCTGGAGTCCCCTGACAGGGGCTGAGCAGTTCTTC. The encoded protein is CAWSPLTGAEQFF.

The chain links TRBV7-9 to TRBJ2-5; D not certain. CDR1 and CDR2 (germline): SEHNR, FQNEAQ (reference sequence). The length of the CDR3 is 13 residues. V lost 1 base to trimming and J lost 5 bases, with 8 bases between them. The CDR3 nucleotides read TGTGCCAGCAGCTTAGTCACTGTGGAGACCCAGTACTTC. Translation: CASSLVTVETQYF.

The rearrangement links TRBV6-1 to TRBJ1-2, with unresolved D. Trimming stripped 3 bases from V and 4 bases from J, with 18 bases between. CDR3 length equals 16 residues. Germline CDR1 reads MNHNS; CDR2 reads SASEGT. The chain's CDR3 is CASSDGIRRGPYGYTF. As DNA, the CDR3 is TGTGCCAGCAGTGATGGCATCAGAAGAGGGCCCTATGGCTACACCTTC.

The chain links TRBV18 to TRBJ2-7, with 10 positions matching TRBD1. CDR3 length: 15 amino acids. Trimming cost V 5 bases and J 5 bases; bases outside gene matches: 9. Per the germline V gene, CDR1 is KGHSH and CDR2 is LQKENI. CDR3 nucleotides: TGTGCCAGCTCAACCGGGGGACAGGGGACCAACGAGCAGTACTTC. This codes for CASSTGGQGTNEQYF.

The chain carries TRBV6-6 and TRBJ2-2; TRBD2 aligns across 7 bases. V was clipped by 6 bases and J by 3 bases; unmatched bases: 7. The CDR3 length is 15 residues. Germline-derived CDR1 and CDR2 are MNHNY and SVGAGI (reference sequence). The CDR3 loop is CASRGRGEDTGELFF. The CDR3 nucleotides are TGTGCCAGCAGGGGACGGGGGGAGGACACCGGGGAGCTGTTTTTT.

CDR3 in DNA: TGCGCCAGCAGCCCCCGGGGAGGGAGTGCGAGGGAGCAGTACTTC. Protein product: CASSPRGGSAREQYF. V gene TRBV5-1 combines with J gene TRBJ2-7, with 7 bases identical to TRBD2. There are 15 residues in the CDR3. Trimming took 4 bases from V and 7 from J; bases not matched to a gene: 14. Germline loops: CDR1 SGHRS, CDR2 YFSETQ.